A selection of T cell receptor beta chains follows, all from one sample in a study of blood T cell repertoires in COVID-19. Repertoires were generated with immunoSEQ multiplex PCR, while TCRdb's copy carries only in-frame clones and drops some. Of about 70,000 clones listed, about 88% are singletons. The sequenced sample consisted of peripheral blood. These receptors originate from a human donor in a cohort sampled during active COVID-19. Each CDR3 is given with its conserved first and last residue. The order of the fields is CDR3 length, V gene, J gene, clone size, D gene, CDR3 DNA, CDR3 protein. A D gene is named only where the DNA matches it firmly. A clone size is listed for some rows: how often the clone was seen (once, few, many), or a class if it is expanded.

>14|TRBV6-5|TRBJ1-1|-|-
TGTGCCAGCCGCGGGGCTGGCCTGAACACTGAAGCTTTCTTT
CASRGAGLNTEAFF
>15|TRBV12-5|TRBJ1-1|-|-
TGTGCTAGTGGTTTGGTATTGTCTCTGAACACTGAAGCTTTCTTT
CASGLVLSLNTEAFF
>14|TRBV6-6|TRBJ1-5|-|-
TGTGCCAGCACCAGCCTACAGGGTGGTCAGCCCCAGCATTTT
CASTSLQGGQPQHF
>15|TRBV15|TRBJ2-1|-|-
TGTGCCACCAGCAGAGGCCCAGCGGACTACAATGAGCAGTTCTTC
CATSRGPADYNEQFF
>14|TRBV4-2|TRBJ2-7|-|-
TGTGCCAGCAGCCGTCAAGGCGGCTCCTACGAGCAGTACTTC
CASSRQGGSYEQYF
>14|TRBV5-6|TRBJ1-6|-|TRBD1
TGTGCCAGCAACCCGGGACAGGGTAATTCACCCCTCCACTTT
CASNPGQGNSPLHF
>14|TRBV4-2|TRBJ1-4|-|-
TGTGCCAGCAGCCAAGACCGGACTAATGAAAAACTGTTTTTT
CASSQDRTNEKLFF
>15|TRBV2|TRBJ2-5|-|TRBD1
TGTGCCAGCAGCCCCGGGACAGGGGGCAGGGAGACCCAGTACTTC
CASSPGTGGRETQYF
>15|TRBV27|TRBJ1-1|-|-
TGTGCCAGCAGTATGATCCAGGGTTTCGGCACTGAAGCTTTCTTT
CASSMIQGFGTEAFF
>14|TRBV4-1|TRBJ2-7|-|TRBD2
TGCGCCAGCAGCCCCCCAGGACTAGCTCTCGAGCAGTACTTC
CASSPPGLALEQYF
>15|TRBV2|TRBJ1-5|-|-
TGTGCCAGCAGTGGATGGGAGAGTAGCAATCAGCCCCAGCATTTT
CASSGWESSNQPQHF
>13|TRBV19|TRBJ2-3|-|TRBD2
TGTGCCATTTCAAGCGGGAGGATTGATACGCAGTATTTT
CAISSGRIDTQYF
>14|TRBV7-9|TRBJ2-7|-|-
TGTGCCAGCAGCTCCGGCCTAGCGATCTACGAGCAGTACTTC
CASSSGLAIYEQYF
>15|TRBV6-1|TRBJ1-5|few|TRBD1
TGTGCCAGCAGTGACGTGGCAGGGGGAGGACAGCCCCAGCATTTT
CASSDVAGGGQPQHF
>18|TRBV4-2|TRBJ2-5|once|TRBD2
TGTGCCAGCAGCCAAGAAGGGACTAGCGGGAGTACCCCAGAGACCCAGTACTTC
CASSQEGTSGSTPETQYF
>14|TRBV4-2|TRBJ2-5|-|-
TGTGCCAGCAGCCAATCTATTGGGGCAGAGACCCAGTACTTC
CASSQSIGAETQYF
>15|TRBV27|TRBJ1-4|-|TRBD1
TGTGCCAGCAGACCAGCAGGGGGTACGAATGAAAAACTGTTTTTT
CASRPAGGTNEKLFF
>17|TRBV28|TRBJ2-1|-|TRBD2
TGTGCCAGCAGTCCGAGGGAGGGTCAAATCCTTGACAATGAGCAGTTCTTC
CASSPREGQILDNEQFF
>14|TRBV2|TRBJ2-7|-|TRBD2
TGTGCCGGCAGGGGGACTAGCGGGAGGTTCGAGCAGTACTTC
CAGRGTSGRFEQYF
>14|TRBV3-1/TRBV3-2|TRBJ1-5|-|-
TGTGCCAGCAGCCAGGGGGGTAGCAATCAGCCCCAGCATTTT
CASSQGGSNQPQHF
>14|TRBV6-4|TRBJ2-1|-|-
TGTGCCAGCAGTGACACCGGAGATGGGGCTGAGCAGTTCTTC
CASSDTGDGAEQFF
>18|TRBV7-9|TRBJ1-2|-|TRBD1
TGTGCCAGCAGCTCACAGGGACAGCGGAAAGTCGCGTACTATGGCTACACCTTC
CASSSQGQRKVAYYGYTF
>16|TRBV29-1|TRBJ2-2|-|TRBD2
TGCAGCGTTGAAGTCAGCGGGGGTCCCGGCACCGGGGAGCTGTTTTTT
CSVEVSGGPGTGELFF
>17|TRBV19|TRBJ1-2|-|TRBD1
TGTGCCAGTAAAGCCGAGGGACAGGGGACAGTAAACTATGGCTACACCTTC
CASKAEGQGTVNYGYTF
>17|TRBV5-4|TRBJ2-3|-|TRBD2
TGTGCCAGCAGCCGTTACGCGGCGGGAGGAGGCACAGATACGCAGTATTTT
CASSRYAAGGGTDTQYF
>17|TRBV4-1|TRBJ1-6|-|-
TGCGCCAGCAGCCAAGACCCGGGAAGCTCCTATAATTCACCCCTCCACTTT
CASSQDPGSSYNSPLHF
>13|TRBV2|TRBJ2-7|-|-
TGTGCCAGCAGTGTACTCCCCTCCTACGAGCAGTACTTC
CASSVLPSYEQYF
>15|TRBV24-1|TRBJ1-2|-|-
TGTGCCACCAGTGACGCGACAGACTCGAACTATGGCTACACCTTC
CATSDATDSNYGYTF
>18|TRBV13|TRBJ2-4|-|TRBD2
TGTGCCAGCAGCTTAAGGCAAGCGGGAGGGCGGGCCAAAAACATTCAGTACTTC
CASSLRQAGGRAKNIQYF
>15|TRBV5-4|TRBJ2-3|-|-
TGTGCCAGCAGCTTGGGTTTCCCAGGGTCAGATACGCAGTATTTT
CASSLGFPGSDTQYF
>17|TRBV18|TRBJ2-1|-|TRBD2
TGTGCCAGCTCACCACGCGGACTAGCGGGAGATAGCCTTGAGCAGTTCTTC
CASSPRGLAGDSLEQFF
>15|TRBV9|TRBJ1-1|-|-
TGTGCCAGCAGCGTAGTGGTCGGTATGAACACTGAAGCTTTCTTT
CASSVVVGMNTEAFF
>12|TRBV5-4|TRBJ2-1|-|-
TGTGCCAGCAGCTTGGGGCCCAATGAGCAGTTCTTC
CASSLGPNEQFF
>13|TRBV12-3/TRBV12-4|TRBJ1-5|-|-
TGTGCCAGCAGCCCTGCTAAAAATCAGCCCCAGCATTTT
CASSPAKNQPQHF
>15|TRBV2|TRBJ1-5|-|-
TGTGCCAGCAAGCCGGAGCGGGCGGGGAGGGAGCCCCAGCATTTT
CASKPERAGREPQHF
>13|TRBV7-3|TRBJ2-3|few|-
TGTGCCAGCAGCTTAGGAACAGCAGATACGCAGTATTTT
CASSLGTADTQYF
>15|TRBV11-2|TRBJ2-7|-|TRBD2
TGTGCCAGCAGCATCGGGACTAGTGGCTTCTACGAGCAGTACTTC
CASSIGTSGFYEQYF
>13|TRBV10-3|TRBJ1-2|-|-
TGTGCCATCAGGACCGAGGGGGACTATGGCTACACCTTC
CAIRTEGDYGYTF
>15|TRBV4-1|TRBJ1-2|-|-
TGCGCCAGCAGCCCCGACGCGACTGCTAACTATGGCTACACCTTC
CASSPDATANYGYTF
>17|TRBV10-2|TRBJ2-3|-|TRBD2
TGCGCCAGCAGTGAGTTCGGGACTAGCGGGAGACCAGATACGCAGTATTTT
CASSEFGTSGRPDTQYF
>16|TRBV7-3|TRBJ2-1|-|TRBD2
TGTGCCAGCAGCTTAGGTTTTGGCGGGAGAGTCAATGAGCAGTTCTTC
CASSLGFGGRVNEQFF
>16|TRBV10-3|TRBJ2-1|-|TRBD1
TGTGCCATCAGTGAGCCAGGGACAGGTTCCTACAATGAGCAGTTCTTC
CAISEPGTGSYNEQFF
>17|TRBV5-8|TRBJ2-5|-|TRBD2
TGTGCCAGCAGCGCCTGGGGGGCGGGAGGGACCCAAGAGACCCAGTACTTC
CASSAWGAGGTQETQYF
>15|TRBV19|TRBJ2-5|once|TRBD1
TGTGCCAGTAGTAGAGGGACAGACCCCCAAGAGACCCAGTACTTC
CASSRGTDPQETQYF
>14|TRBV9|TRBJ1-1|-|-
TGTGCCAGCAGCAATCAGTTAAGCGACACTGAAGCTTTCTTT
CASSNQLSDTEAFF
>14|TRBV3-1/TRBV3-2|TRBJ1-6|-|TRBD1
TGTGCCAGCAGCTCCCGACAGGGGGATTCACCCCTCCACTTT
CASSSRQGDSPLHF
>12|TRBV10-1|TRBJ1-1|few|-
TGCGCCAGCAGTTACAGGAACACTGAAGCTTTCTTT
CASSYRNTEAFF
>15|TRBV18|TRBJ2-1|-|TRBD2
TGTGCCAGCTCACAAAGCGGGAGTGCCTACAATGAGCAGTTCTTC
CASSQSGSAYNEQFF
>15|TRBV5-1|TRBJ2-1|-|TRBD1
TGCGCCAGCAGCTTGGACAGGGGGAACTACAATGAGCAGTTCTTC
CASSLDRGNYNEQFF
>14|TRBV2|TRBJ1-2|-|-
TGTGCCAGCAGTGGGTCCCGGGGGGCCTATGGCTACACCTTC
CASSGSRGAYGYTF
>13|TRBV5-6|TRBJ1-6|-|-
TGTGCCAGCAGCGGAGGACCCTATTCACCCCTCCACTTT
CASSGGPYSPLHF
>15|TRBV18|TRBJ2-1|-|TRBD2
TGTGCCAGCTCACCCGGAGGGACTACTCACAATGAGCAGTTCTTC
CASSPGGTTHNEQFF
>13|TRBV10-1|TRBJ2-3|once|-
TGCGCCAGCAGTGAGACTCCGACAGATACGCAGTATTTT
CASSETPTDTQYF
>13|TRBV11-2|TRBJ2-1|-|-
TGTGCCAGCAGTATCACAGGCTACAATGAGCAGTTCTTC
CASSITGYNEQFF
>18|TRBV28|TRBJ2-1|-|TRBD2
TGTGCCAGCAGCCGCGATCTCTCCGAACTAGCGGGAGACGATGAGCAGTTCTTC
CASSRDLSELAGDDEQFF
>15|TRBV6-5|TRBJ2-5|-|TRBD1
TGTGCCAGCAGAAGGACAGGGGCGGGGAGGGAGACCCAGTACTTC
CASRRTGAGRETQYF
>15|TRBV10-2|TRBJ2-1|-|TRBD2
TGCGCCAGCAGTGGGTCTAGCGGACCCTACAATGAGCAGTTCTTC
CASSGSSGPYNEQFF
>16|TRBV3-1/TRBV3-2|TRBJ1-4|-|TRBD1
TGTGCCAGCAGCCAAGGGAACCAGGGGGTAGGTGAAAAACTGTTTTTT
CASSQGNQGVGEKLFF
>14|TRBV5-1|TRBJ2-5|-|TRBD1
TGCGCCAGCAGCTTGGGACAGGGGATAGAGACCCAGTACTTC
CASSLGQGIETQYF
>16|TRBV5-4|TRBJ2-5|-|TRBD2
TGTGCCAGCAGCGACCTTCGGCTAGCGGGAGGGGCGACCCAGTACTTC
CASSDLRLAGGATQYF